This T cell receptor beta chain was retrieved from a study of human versus mouse CDR3 diversity and MHC coevolution. As for the study in general: Reported immunoSEQ sensitivity was one in 200,000 T cells, with reduced amplification bias.

Repertoires were generated with immunoSEQ multiplex PCR, while TCRdb's copy carries only in-frame clones and drops some. Found here are about 81,000 clones, roughly 93% of them singletons; the top ten hold around 1.5%. General study points: On average, humans showed more CDR3 deletions and insertions than mice.

Concerning this clone itself: Its target is unknown.

With V trimmed by 4 bases and J by 4 bases, 6 bases remained unmatched. The CDR3 consists of 15 residues. Germline CDR1 is SGHRS and CDR2 is YFSETQ. Sequences were obtained from naive CD4+ T cells from blood. Described subset: CD45RO-negative CD62L-positive naive CD4 T cells. This sequence was found in a person between 25 and 75 years old in good health. The chain has TRBV5-1 and TRBJ1-1, with 11 bases matching TRBD1. CDR3 DNA sequence: TGCGCCAGCAGCGCACGGACAGGGGGCGGCACTGAAGCTTTCTTT. This codes for CASSARTGGGTEAFF.